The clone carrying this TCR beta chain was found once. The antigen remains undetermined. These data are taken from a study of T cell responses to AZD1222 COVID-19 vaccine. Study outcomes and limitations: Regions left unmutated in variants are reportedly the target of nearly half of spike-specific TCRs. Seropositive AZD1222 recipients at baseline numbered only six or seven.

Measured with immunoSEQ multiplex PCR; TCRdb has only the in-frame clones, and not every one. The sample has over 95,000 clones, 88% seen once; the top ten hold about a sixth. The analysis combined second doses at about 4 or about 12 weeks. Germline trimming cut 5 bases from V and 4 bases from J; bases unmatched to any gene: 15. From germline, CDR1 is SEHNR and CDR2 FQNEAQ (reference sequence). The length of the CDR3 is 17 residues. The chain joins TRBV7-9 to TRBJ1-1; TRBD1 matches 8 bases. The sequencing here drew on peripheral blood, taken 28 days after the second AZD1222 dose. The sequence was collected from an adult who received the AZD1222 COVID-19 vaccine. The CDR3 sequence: CASSREKQGVRVTEAFF. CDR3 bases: TGTGCCAGCAGCCGAGAGAAACAGGGGGTGCGGGTCACTGAAGCTTTCTTT.